This is a list of T cell receptor beta chains from one sample in a study of cytomegalovirus exposure and HLA in healthy donors. TCRdb's table, derived via immunoSEQ multiplex PCR, lists solely in-frame clones and lacks some. The sample contains over 200,000 clones, more than 60% of which appear only once. The material sequenced was PBMCs. The receptor source for this set is a woman aged 30 to 39 in good health and CMV-seronegative. The CDR3 runs from the conserved cysteine through the conserved F or W. The D gene is left open where the match is weak. Expanded clones get a size class; other rows say once, few or many, or leave the size out.

V	length	J	size	D	CDR3	DNA
TRBV11-2	11	TRBJ1-1	-	-	CASSSYTEAFF	TGTGCCAGCAGCTCTTACACTGAAGCTTTCTTT
TRBV11-2	13	TRBJ1-4	few	-	CASSPIITMKLFF	TGTGCCAGCAGCCCAATTATTACTATGAAACTGTTTTTT
TRBV29-1	15	TRBJ1-1	-	TRBD1	CSVEVHRGWRTEAFF	TGCAGCGTTGAAGTTCACAGGGGCTGGAGGACTGAAGCTTTCTTT
TRBV19	14	TRBJ1-5	-	TRBD1	CASSETGRHQPQHF	TGTGCCAGTAGTGAGACAGGGAGACATCAGCCCCAGCATTTT
TRBV19	13	TRBJ1-2	-	-	CASTLDTDYGYTF	TGTGCCAGTACCTTGGACACGGACTATGGCTACACCTTC
TRBV7-9	16	TRBJ2-2	-	TRBD1	CASSARPGQSTGELFF	TGTGCCAGCAGCGCCCGTCCGGGACAGAGCACCGGGGAGCTGTTTTTT
TRBV2	12	TRBJ2-7	few	-	CASSPFLAEQYF	TGTGCCAGCAGTCCCTTTCTGGCCGAGCAGTACTTC
TRBV5-6	13	TRBJ2-7	-	-	CASSLGGQHEQYF	TGTGCCAGCAGCTTGGGTGGACAGCACGAGCAGTACTTC
TRBV6-1	15	TRBJ2-7	-	TRBD1	CASRVRDRDVYEQYF	TGTGCCAGCAGAGTGCGGGACAGGGACGTCTACGAGCAGTACTTC
TRBV11-2	18	TRBJ2-1	-	TRBD2	CAISLVGLAGFSYNEQFF	TGTGCCATCAGCTTAGTCGGGCTAGCGGGGTTCTCCTACAATGAGCAGTTCTTC
TRBV7-9	14	TRBJ1-2	-	TRBD1	CASSFQGGTYGYTF	TGTGCCAGCAGCTTCCAGGGGGGCACCTATGGCTACACCTTC
TRBV5-1	17	TRBJ2-1	-	TRBD1	CASSLDKAGTGMNEQFF	TGCGCCAGCAGCTTGGACAAAGCCGGGACAGGGATGAATGAGCAGTTCTTC
TRBV9	16	TRBJ2-1	few	TRBD2	CASSPGGSGSLNEQFF	TGTGCCAGCAGCCCGGGGGGTAGCGGGAGCTTAAATGAGCAGTTCTTC
TRBV30	12	TRBJ1-5	once	-	CAWSVPGAPQHF	TGTGCCTGGAGTGTACCTGGGGCCCCCCAGCATTTT
TRBV5-1	16	TRBJ1-1	-	-	CASSFRDGLMNTEAFF	TGCGCCAGCAGCTTTAGAGATGGACTCATGAACACTGAAGCTTTCTTT
TRBV5-1	16	TRBJ2-3	-	-	CASSSELRTATDTQYF	TGCGCCAGCAGCTCGGAACTGAGGACAGCTACAGATACGCAGTATTTT
TRBV6-5	13	TRBJ1-1	-	-	CASRLRGNTEAFF	TGTGCCAGCAGACTTCGGGGGAACACTGAAGCTTTCTTT
TRBV14	13	TRBJ1-1	few	TRBD1	CASSRVRQGEAFF	TGTGCCAGCAGCCGCGTTAGACAGGGTGAAGCTTTCTTT
TRBV29-1	10	TRBJ2-3	-	-	CSVVGDTQYF	TGCAGCGTTGTCGGGGATACGCAGTATTTT
TRBV6-5	15	TRBJ1-2	few	-	CASSYDPGTAEGYTF	TGTGCCAGCAGTTACGACCCAGGAACTGCCGAGGGCTACACCTTC
TRBV6-1	13	TRBJ2-1	-	-	CASSSGLLGEQFF	TGTGCCAGCAGTAGTGGACTGTTGGGCGAACAGTTCTTC
TRBV9	15	TRBJ2-3	-	TRBD2	CASSVGRLAGAAQYF	TGTGCCAGCAGCGTAGGTAGACTAGCGGGAGCTGCGCAGTATTTT
TRBV6-5	13	TRBJ2-1	once	-	CSSGTPDYNEQFF	TGTTCGTCCGGGACACCTGACTACAATGAGCAGTTCTTC
TRBV6-1	14	TRBJ2-5	-	TRBD1	CASRGTGVGETQYF	TGTGCCAGCAGAGGGACAGGGGTAGGGGAGACCCAGTACTTC
TRBV10-1	12	TRBJ1-5	-	-	CAKKRLVVPQHF	TGCGCCAAGAAGAGACTGGTAGTGCCCCAGCATTTT
TRBV7-6	14	TRBJ2-5	-	-	CASSRSTGPETQYF	TGTGCCAGCAGCAGAAGCACTGGGCCCGAGACCCAGTACTTC
TRBV19	14	TRBJ2-3	few	-	CASSPGGSTDTQYF	TGTGCCAGTAGCCCCGGAGGAAGCACAGATACGCAGTATTTT
TRBV30	12	TRBJ2-7	-	TRBD2	CAWSGGGNEQYF	TGTGCCTGGAGTGGGGGGGGGAACGAGCAGTACTTC
TRBV25-1	13	TRBJ1-2	-	-	CASSDRGVHGYTF	TGTGCCAGCAGTGACCGCGGGGTCCATGGCTACACCTTC
TRBV6-1	13	TRBJ1-5	few	-	CASRQGFNQPQHF	TGTGCCAGCAGGCAGGGTTTCAATCAGCCCCAGCATTTT
TRBV4-3	15	TRBJ2-3	-	TRBD1	CASSQLQGFTDTQYF	TGCGCCAGCAGCCAGTTACAGGGGTTCACAGATACGCAGTATTTT
TRBV6-5	15	TRBJ1-5	-	-	CASSYSSTGGQPQHF	TGTGCCAGCAGTTACTCGTCGACAGGCGGACAGCCCCAGCATTTT
TRBV5-1	15	TRBJ1-1	-	TRBD1	CASSRGQGWNTEAFF	TGCGCCAGCAGCCGCGGACAGGGATGGAACACTGAAGCTTTCTTT
TRBV7-8	13	TRBJ1-5	-	-	CASSLTFDQPQHF	TGTGCCAGCAGCTTAACATTCGATCAGCCCCAGCATTTT
TRBV7-8	12	TRBJ1-2	-	-	CASSLSGGGYTF	TGTGCCAGCAGCTTATCGGGTGGTGGCTACACCTTC
TRBV6-6	13	TRBJ1-1	-	TRBD1	CASNSQGYTEAFF	TGTGCCAGCAATTCACAGGGGTACACTGAAGCTTTCTTT
TRBV18	16	TRBJ2-3	-	TRBD2	CASSPGLAGVGDTQYF	TGTGCCAGCTCACCTGGACTAGCGGGAGTCGGTGATACGCAGTATTTT
TRBV23-1	13	TRBJ2-7	-	-	CASSQDTSYEQYF	TGCGCCAGCAGTCAAGACACCTCCTACGAGCAGTACTTC
TRBV29-1	14	TRBJ1-1	-	TRBD1	CSVQDRAGGTEAFF	TGCAGCGTTCAGGACAGGGCTGGAGGCACTGAAGCTTTCTTT
TRBV6-1	14	TRBJ1-2	-	TRBD1	CASVPMTGEGGYTF	TGTGCCAGCGTACCCATGACAGGGGAGGGTGGCTACACCTTC
TRBV7-2	18	TRBJ1-6	-	TRBD1	CASSLEPPYRQGNSPLHF	TGTGCCAGCAGCTTAGAGCCCCCGTACCGACAGGGGAATTCACCCCTCCACTTT
TRBV10-3	13	TRBJ1-1	-	-	CAIRGTGNTEAFF	TGTGCCATCAGGGGCACCGGGAACACTGAAGCTTTCTTT